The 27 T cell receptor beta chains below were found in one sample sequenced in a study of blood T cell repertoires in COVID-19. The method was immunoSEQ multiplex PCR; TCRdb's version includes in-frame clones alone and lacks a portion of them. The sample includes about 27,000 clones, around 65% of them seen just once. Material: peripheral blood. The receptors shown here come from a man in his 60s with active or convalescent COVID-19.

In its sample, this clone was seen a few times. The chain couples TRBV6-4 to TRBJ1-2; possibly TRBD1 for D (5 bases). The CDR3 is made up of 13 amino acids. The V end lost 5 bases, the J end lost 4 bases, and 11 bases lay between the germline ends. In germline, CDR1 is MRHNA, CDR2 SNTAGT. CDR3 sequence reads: CASSRGPGYGYTF. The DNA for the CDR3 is TGTGCCAGCAGTAGGGGCCCGGGCTATGGCTACACCTTC.

CDR3 bases: TGTGCCTGGAGTGTAATGGGCAGGGGGCGGTCCACCCTTGAAGCTTTCTTT. This encodes CAWSVMGRGRSTLEAFF. This chain uses TRBV30 with TRBJ1-1; 8 bases fit TRBD1. CDR1 and CDR2 from the germline V gene are GTSNPN and SVGIG (reference sequence). Losses at the gene ends were 0 bases for V and 7 bases for J; bases not matched to a gene: 16. The CDR3 is 17 amino acids.

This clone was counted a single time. CDR3 DNA sequence: TGCGCCAGCAGCTTGGTCGAAGGGGGCGGCGAGCAGTACTTC. Encoded protein: CASSLVEGGGEQYF. The V gene is TRBV5-1, the J gene TRBJ2-7; 7 nucleotides align to TRBD1. This CDR3 has 14 residues. Looked up from germline, CDR1 is SGHRS and CDR2 is YFSETQ. The V gene end was trimmed by 0 bases and the J gene end by 6 bases; junction bases not matched to a gene: 6.

CDR3 loop: CAWSVGGSSRSYNEQFF. CDR3 nucleotide sequence: TGTGCCTGGAGTGTTGGCGGGAGCTCAAGGTCCTACAATGAGCAGTTCTTC. This chain uses TRBV30 with TRBJ2-1; TRBD2 matches 7 bases. Germline loops: CDR1 GTSNPN, CDR2 SVGIG (reference sequence). The ends lost 0 bases at V and 1 base at J; junction bases unmatched: 9. This CDR3 contains 17 residues.

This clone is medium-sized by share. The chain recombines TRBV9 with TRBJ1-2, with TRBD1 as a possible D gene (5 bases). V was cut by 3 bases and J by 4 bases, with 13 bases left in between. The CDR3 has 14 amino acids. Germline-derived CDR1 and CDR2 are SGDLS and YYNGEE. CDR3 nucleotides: TGTGCCAGCAGCGCGGCAGCCCAGGGCTATGGCTACACCTTC. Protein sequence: CASSAAAQGYGYTF. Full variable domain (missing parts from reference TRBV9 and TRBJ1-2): DSGVTQTPKHLITATGQRVTLRCSPRSGDLSVYWYQQSLDQGLQFLIQYYNGEERAKGNILERFSAQQFPDLHSELNLSSLELGDSALYFCASSAAAQGYGYTFGSGTRLTVV.

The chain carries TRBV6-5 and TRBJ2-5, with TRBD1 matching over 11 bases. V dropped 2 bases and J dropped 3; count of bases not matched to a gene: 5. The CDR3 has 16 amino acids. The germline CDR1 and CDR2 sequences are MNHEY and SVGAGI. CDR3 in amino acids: CASSYPWDRGEETQYF. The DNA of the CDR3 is TGTGCCAGCAGTTACCCCTGGGACAGGGGGGAAGAGACCCAGTACTTC.

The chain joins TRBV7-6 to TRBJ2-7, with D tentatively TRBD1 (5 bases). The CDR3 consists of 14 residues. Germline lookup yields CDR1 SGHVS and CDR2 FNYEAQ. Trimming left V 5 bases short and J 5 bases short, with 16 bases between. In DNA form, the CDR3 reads TGTGCCAGCAGCCCACGGGCGGACACAAACGAGCAGTACTTC. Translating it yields CASSPRADTNEQYF.

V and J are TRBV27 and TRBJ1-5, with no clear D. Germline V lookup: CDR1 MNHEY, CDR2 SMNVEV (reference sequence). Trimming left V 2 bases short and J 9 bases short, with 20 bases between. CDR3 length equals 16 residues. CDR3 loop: CASSLKAEPLSPPQHF. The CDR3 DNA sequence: TGTGCCAGCAGTTTAAAGGCGGAGCCCCTCTCCCCGCCCCAGCATTTT.

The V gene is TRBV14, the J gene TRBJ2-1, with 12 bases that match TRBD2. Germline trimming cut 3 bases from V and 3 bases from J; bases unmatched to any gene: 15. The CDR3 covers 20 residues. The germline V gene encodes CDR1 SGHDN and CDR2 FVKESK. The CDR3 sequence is CASSQLGLAGKSKHYNEQFF. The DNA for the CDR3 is TGTGCCAGCAGCCAGTTAGGACTAGCGGGGAAGTCTAAACACTACAATGAGCAGTTCTTC.

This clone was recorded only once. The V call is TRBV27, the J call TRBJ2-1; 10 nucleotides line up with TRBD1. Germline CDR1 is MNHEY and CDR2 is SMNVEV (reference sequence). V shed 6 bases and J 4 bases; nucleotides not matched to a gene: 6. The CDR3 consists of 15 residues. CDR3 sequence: CASRLGTGAYNEQFF. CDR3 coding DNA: TGTGCCAGCAGGCTAGGGACAGGGGCTTACAATGAGCAGTTCTTC.

This CDR3 reads CSASPGTGGAEGYTF. The CDR3 region has the DNA TGCAGTGCTAGTCCGGGGACAGGGGGCGCCGAAGGCTACACCTTC. The rearrangement uses TRBV20-1 and TRBJ1-2; 12 bases fit TRBD1. The CDR3 is 15 residues long. Germline CDR1 is DFQATT and CDR2 is SNEGSKA (reference sequence). With 3 bases clipped from V and 8 bases from J, the junction kept 10 bases outside the gene matches.

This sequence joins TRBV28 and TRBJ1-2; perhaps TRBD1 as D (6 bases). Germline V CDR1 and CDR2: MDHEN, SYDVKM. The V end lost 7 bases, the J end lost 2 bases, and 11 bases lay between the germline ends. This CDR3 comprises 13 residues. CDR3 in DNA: TGTGCCAGCATCTCCGGACAGAACTATGGCTACACCTTC. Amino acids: CASISGQNYGYTF.

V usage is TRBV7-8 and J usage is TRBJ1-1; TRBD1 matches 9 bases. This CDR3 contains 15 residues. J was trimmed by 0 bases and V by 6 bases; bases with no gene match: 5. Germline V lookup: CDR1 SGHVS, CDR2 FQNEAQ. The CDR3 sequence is CASRPWTGVNTEAFF. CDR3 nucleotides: TGTGCCAGCAGGCCCTGGACAGGGGTGAACACTGAAGCTTTCTTT. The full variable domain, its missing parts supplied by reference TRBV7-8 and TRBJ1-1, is GAGVSQSPRYKVAKRGQDVALRCDPISGHVSLFWYQQALGQGPEFLTYFQNEAQLDKSGLPSDRFFAERPEGSVSTLKIQRTQQEDSAVYLCASRPWTGVNTEAFFGQGTRLTVV.

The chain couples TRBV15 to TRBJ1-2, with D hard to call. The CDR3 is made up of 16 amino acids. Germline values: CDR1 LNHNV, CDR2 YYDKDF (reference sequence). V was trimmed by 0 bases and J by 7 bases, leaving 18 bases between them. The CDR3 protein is CATSRELTKPGGGYTF. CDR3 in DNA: TGTGCCACCAGCAGAGAGCTCACCAAGCCAGGAGGTGGCTACACCTTC.

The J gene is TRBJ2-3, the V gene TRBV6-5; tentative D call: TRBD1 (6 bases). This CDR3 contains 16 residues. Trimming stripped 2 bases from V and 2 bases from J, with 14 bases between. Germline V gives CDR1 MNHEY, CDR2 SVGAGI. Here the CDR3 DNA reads TGTGCCAGCAGTTACACTCGGACAGTCTCCACAGATACGCAGTATTTT. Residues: CASSYTRTVSTDTQYF.

The CDR3 nucleotides read TGTGCCAGCAGTTGGACAGGGAACTATGGCTACACCTTC. It translates to CASSWTGNYGYTF. The V call is TRBV6-2 or TRBV6-3, the J call TRBJ1-2; TRBD1 aligns across 8 bases. Germline assignment: CDR1 MNHEY and CDR2 SVGEGT. CDR3 size: 13 residues. Trimming at V came to 4 bases and at J to 2 bases, leaving 0 bases not matched to a gene.

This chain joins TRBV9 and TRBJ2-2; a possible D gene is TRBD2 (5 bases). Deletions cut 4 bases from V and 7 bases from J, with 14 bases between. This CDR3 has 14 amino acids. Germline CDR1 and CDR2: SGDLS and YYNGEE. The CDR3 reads CASSHGRRYGELFF. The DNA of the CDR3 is TGTGCCAGCAGCCACGGCAGGAGGTACGGGGAGCTGTTTTTT.

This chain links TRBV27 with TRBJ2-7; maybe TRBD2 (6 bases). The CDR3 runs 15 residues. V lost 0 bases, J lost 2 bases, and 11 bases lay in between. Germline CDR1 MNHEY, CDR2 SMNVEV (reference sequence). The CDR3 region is CASSLSSGRTYEQYF. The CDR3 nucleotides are TGTGCCAGCAGTTTATCAAGCGGGCGTACCTACGAGCAGTACTTC.

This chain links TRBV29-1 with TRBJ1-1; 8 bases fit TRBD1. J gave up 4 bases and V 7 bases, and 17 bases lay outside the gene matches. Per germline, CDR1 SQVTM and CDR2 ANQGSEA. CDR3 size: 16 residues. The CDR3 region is CSAPARVSRGPTEAFF. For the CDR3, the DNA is TGCAGCGCTCCCGCTCGCGTGAGCAGGGGGCCCACTGAAGCTTTCTTT. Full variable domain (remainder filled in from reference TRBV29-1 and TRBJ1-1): SAVISQKPSRDICQRGTSLTIQCQVDSQVTMMFWYRQQPGQSLTLIATANQGSEATYESGFVIDKFPISRPNLTFSTLTVSNMSPEDSSIYLCSAPARVSRGPTEAFFGQGTRLTVV.

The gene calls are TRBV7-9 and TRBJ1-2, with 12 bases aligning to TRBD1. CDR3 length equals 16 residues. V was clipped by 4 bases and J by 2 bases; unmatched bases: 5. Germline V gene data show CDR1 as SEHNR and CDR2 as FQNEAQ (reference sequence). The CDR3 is CASSSGTGGSNYGYTF. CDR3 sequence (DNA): TGTGCCAGCAGCTCCGGGACAGGGGGCTCAAACTATGGCTACACCTTC.

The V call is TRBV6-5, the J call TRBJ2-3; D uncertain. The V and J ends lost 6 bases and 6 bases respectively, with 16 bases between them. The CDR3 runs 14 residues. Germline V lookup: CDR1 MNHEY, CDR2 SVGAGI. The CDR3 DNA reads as TGTGCCAGCAGATCAACTATTACCGGGGATACGCAGTATTTT. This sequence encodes CASRSTITGDTQYF.

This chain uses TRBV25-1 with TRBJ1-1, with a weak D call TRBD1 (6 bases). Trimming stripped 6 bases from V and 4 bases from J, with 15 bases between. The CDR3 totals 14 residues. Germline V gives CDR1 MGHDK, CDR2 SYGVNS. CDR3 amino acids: CASRRQGSGTEAFF. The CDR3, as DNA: TGTGCCAGCAGGCGGCAGGGGTCGGGCACTGAAGCTTTCTTT.

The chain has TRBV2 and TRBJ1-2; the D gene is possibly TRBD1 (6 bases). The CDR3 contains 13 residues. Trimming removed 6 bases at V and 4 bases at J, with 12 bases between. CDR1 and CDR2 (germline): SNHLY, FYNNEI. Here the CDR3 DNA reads TGTGCCAGCAGGGGAGACAGGTCCTATGGCTACACCTTC. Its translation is CASRGDRSYGYTF.

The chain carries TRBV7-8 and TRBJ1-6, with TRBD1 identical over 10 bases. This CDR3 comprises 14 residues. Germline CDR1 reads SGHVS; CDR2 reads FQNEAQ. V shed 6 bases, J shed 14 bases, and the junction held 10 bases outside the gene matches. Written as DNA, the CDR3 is TGTGCCAGCAGTCCCGGACAGGGGGTGAGGGCCCTCCACTTT. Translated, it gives CASSPGQGVRALHF.

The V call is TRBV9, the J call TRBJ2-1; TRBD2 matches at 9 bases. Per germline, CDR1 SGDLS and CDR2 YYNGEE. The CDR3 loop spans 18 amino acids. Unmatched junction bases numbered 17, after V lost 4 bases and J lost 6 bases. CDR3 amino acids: CASSLEGHAGGAGNEQFF. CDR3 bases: TGTGCCAGCAGCCTAGAGGGTCACGCGGGGGGGGCGGGCAATGAGCAGTTCTTC.

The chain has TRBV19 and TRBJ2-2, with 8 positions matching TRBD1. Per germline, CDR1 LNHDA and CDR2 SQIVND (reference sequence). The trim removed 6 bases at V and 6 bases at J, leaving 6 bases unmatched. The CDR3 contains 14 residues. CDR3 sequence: CASRTGVRAGELFF. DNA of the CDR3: TGTGCCAGTAGGACAGGGGTACGGGCCGGGGAGCTGTTTTTT.

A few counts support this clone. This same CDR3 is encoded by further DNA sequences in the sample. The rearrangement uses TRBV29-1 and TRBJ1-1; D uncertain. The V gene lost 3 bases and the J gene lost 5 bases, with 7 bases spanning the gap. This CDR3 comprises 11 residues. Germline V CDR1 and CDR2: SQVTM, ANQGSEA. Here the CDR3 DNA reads TGCAGCGTTGATAGAGGAACTGAAGCTTTCTTT. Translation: CSVDRGTEAFF.